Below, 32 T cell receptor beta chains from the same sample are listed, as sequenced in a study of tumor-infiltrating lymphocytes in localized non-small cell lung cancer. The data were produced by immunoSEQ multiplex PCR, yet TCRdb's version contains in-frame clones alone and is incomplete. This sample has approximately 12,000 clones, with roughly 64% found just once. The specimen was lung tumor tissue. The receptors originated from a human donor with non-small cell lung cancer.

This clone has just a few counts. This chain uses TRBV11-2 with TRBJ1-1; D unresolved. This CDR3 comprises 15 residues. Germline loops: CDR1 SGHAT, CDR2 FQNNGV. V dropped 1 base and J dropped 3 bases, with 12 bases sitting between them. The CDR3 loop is CASSLVGTIHTEAFF. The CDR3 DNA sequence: TGTGCCAGCAGCTTAGTCGGTACGATCCACACTGAAGCTTTCTTT.

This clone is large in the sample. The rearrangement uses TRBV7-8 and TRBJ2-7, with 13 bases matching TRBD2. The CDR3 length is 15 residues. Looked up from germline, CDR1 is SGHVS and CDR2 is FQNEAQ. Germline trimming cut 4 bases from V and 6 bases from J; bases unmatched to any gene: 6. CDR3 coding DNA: TGTGCCAGCAGCTCAAGGACTAGCGGGGGCTTCGAGCAGTACTTC. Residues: CASSSRTSGGFEQYF.

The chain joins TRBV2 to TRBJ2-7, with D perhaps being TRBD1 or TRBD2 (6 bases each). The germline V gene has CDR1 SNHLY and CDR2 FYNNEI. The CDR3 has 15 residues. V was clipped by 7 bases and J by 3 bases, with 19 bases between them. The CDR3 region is CASMMGLGGGYEQYF. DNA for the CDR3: TGTGCCAGCATGATGGGGTTAGGAGGGGGCTACGAGCAGTACTTC.

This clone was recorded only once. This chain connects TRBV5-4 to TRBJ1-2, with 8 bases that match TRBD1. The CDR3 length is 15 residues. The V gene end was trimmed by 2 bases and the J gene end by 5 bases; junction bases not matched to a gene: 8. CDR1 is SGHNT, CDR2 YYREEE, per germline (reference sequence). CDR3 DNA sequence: TGTGCCAGCAGCTTCCCCGGACAGGGTCATTATGGCTACACCTTC. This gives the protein CASSFPGQGHYGYTF. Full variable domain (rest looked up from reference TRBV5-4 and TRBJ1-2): ETGVTQSPTHLIKTRGQQVTLRCSSQSGHNTVSWYQQALGQGPQFIFQYYREEENGRGNFPPRFSGLQFPNYSSELNVNALELDDSALYLCASSFPGQGHYGYTFGSGTRLTVV.

Here the CDR3 reads CASSEDSGGDQPQHF. In DNA form, the CDR3 reads TGTGCCAGCAGTGAAGACTCAGGGGGCGATCAGCCCCAGCATTTT. The rearrangement uses TRBV2 and TRBJ1-5; 8 positions match TRBD1. V dropped 1 base and J dropped 5; count of bases not matched to a gene: 4. CDR3 length equals 15 residues. Germline values: CDR1 SNHLY, CDR2 FYNNEI. The whole variable domain, filled in from reference TRBV2 and TRBJ1-5, reads EPEVTQTPSHQVTQMGQEVILRCVPISNHLYFYWYRQILGQKVEFLVSFYNNEISEKSEIFDDQFSVERPDGSNFTLKIRSTKLEDSAMYFCASSEDSGGDQPQHFGDGTRLSIL.

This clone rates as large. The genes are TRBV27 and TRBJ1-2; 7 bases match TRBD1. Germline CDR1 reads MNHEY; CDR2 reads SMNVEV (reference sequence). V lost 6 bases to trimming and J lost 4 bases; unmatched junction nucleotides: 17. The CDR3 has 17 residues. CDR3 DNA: TGTGCCAGCAGCGACTTTTACCCGGACAGGCGACTCTATGGCTACACCTTC. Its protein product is CASSDFYPDRRLYGYTF.

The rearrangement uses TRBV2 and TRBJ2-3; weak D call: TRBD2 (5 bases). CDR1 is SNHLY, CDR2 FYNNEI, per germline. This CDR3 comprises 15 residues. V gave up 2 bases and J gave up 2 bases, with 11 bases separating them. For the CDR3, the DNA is TGTGCCAGCAGTGAATTGGGAGCGAACACAGATACGCAGTATTTT. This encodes CASSELGANTDTQYF.

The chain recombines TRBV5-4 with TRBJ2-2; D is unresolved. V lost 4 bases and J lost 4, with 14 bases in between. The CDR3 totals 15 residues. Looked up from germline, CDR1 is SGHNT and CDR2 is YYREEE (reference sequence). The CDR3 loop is CASSVGRARTGELFF. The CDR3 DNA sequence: TGTGCCAGCAGCGTCGGACGGGCTCGCACCGGGGAGCTGTTTTTT.

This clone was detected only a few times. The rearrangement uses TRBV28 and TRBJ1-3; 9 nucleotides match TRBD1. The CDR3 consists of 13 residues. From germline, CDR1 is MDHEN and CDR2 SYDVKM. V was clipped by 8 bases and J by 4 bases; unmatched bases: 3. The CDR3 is CASRGQGGNTIYF. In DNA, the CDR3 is TGTGCCAGCCGCGGACAGGGGGGAAACACCATATATTTT.

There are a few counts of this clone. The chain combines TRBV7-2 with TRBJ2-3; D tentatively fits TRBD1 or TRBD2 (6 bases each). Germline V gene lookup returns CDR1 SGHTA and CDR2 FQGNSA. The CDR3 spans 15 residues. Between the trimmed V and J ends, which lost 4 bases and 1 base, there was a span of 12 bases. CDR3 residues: CASSSSGARTDTQYF. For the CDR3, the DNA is TGTGCCAGCAGCTCATCGGGGGCCCGCACAGATACGCAGTATTTT.

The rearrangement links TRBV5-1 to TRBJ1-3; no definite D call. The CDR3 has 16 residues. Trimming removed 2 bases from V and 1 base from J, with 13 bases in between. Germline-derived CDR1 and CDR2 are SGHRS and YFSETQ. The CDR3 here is CASSLNFGESGNTIYF. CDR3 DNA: TGCGCCAGCAGCTTAAACTTCGGGGAATCTGGAAACACCATATATTTT.

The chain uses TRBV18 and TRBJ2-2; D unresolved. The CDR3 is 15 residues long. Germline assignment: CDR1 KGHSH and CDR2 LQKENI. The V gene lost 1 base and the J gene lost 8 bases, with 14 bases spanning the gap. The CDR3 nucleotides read TGTGCCAGCTCACCACTCTCCGCTAGGCGAGGGGAGCTGTTTTTT. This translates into CASSPLSARRGELFF.

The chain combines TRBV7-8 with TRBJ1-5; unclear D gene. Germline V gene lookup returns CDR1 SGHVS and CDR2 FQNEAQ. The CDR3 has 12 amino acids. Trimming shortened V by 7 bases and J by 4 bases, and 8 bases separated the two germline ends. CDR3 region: CASKSGNQPQHF. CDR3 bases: TGTGCCAGCAAATCGGGAAATCAGCCCCAGCATTTT.

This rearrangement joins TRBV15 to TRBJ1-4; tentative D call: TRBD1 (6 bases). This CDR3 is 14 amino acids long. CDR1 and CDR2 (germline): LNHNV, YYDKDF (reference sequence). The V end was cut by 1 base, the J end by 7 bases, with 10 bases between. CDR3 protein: CATSRGGAGEKLFF. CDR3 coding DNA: TGTGCCACCAGCAGAGGGGGGGCTGGTGAAAAACTGTTTTTT.

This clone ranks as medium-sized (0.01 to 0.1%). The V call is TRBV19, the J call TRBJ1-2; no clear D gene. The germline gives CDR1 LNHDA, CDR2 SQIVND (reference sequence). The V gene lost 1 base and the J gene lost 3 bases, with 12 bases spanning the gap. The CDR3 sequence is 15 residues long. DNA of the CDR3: TGTGCCAGTAGTATAGGCGTCTTCGGGGACTATGGCTACACCTTC. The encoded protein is CASSIGVFGDYGYTF.

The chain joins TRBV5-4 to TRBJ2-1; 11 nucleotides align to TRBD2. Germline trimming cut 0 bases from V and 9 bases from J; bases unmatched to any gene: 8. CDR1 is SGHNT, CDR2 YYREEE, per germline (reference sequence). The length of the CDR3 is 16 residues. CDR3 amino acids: CASSLAAASGGSEQFF. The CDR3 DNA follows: TGTGCCAGCAGCTTGGCCGCGGCTAGCGGGGGGAGTGAGCAGTTCTTC.

CDR3 DNA: TGTGCCAGCAGCCGCGGGGTACAAGAGACCCAGTACTTC. It yields the protein CASSRGVQETQYF. This sequence joins TRBV9 and TRBJ2-5, with D possibly TRBD2 on 6 matching bases. Germline V gene lookup returns CDR1 SGDLS and CDR2 YYNGEE. This CDR3 is 13 amino acids long. V lost 4 bases to trimming and J lost 2 bases, with 9 bases between them.

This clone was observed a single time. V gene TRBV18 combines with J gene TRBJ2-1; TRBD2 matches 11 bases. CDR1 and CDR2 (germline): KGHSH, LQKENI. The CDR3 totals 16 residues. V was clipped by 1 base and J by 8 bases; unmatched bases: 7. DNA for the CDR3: TGTGCCAGCTCACCACTAGCGGGAGGGCCGGTCGATGAGCAGTTCTTC. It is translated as CASSPLAGGPVDEQFF.

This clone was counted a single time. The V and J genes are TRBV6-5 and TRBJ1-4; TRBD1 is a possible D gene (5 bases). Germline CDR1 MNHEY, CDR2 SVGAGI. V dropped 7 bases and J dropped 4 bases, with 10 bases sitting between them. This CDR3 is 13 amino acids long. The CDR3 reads CASKPGVNEKLFF. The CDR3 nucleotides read TGTGCCAGCAAACCGGGGGTTAATGAAAAACTGTTTTTT.

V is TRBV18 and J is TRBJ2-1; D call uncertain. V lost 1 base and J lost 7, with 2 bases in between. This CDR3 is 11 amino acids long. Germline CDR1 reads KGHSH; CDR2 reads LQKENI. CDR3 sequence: CASSPRNEQFF. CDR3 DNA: TGTGCCAGCTCACCACGGAATGAGCAGTTCTTC.

As DNA, the CDR3 is TGCGCCAGCAGCCTAGGGACCCCGGGCACTGAAGCTTTCTTT. It codes for CASSLGTPGTEAFF. V gene TRBV5-1 combines with J gene TRBJ1-1; the D gene is possibly TRBD1 (5 bases). This CDR3 comprises 14 residues. V was shortened by 4 bases and J by 4 bases, with 14 bases between the two germline ends. Germline V CDR1 and CDR2: SGHRS, YFSETQ.

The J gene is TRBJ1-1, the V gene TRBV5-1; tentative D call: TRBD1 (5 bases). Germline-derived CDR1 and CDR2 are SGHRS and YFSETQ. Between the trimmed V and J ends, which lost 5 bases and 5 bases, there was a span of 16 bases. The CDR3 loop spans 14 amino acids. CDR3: CASSGGQGRTEAFF. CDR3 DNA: TGCGCCAGCAGTGGAGGTCAGGGTAGGACTGAAGCTTTCTTT.

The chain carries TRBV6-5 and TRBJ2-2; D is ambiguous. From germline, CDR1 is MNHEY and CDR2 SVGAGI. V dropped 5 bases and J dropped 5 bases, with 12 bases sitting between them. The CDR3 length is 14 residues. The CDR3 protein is CASSGRVPTGELFF. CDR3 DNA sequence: TGTGCCAGCAGTGGTAGGGTTCCTACCGGGGAGCTGTTTTTT.

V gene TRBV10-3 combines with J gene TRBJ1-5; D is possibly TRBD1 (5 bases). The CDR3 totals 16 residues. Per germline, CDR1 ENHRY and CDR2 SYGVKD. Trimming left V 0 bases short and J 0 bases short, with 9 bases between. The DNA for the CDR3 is TGTGCCATCAGTGAGTCGTCAGGGATTAGCAATCAGCCCCAGCATTTT. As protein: CAISESSGISNQPQHF.

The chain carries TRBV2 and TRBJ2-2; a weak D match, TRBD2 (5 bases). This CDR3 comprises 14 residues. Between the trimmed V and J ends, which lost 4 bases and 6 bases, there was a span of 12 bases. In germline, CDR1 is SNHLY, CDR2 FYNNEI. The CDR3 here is CASSGGSSAGELFF. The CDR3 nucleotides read TGTGCCAGCAGTGGTGGGAGTAGCGCCGGGGAGCTGTTTTTT.

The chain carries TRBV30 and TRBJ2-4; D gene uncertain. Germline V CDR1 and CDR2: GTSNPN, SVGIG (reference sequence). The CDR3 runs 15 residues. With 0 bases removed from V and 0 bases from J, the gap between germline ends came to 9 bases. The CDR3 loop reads CAWSVLDLAKNIQYF. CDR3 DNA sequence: TGTGCCTGGAGTGTGCTGGACCTAGCCAAAAACATTCAGTACTTC.

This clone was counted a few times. The CDR3: CASSIPGQGMVQYF. The CDR3 DNA sequence: TGTGCCAGTAGTATTCCGGGACAGGGTATGGTGCAGTACTTC. The V and J genes are TRBV19 and TRBJ2-7; 9 bases are shared with TRBD1. The germline V gene has CDR1 LNHDA and CDR2 SQIVND (reference sequence). J gave up 9 bases and V 3 bases, and 9 bases lay outside the gene matches. This CDR3 is 14 amino acids long.

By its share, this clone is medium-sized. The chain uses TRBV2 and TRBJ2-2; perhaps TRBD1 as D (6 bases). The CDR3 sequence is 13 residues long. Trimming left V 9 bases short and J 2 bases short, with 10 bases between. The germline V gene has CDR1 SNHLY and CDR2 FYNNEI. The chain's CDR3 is CASRQANTGELFF. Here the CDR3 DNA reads TGTGCCAGTCGACAGGCCAACACCGGGGAGCTGTTTTTT.

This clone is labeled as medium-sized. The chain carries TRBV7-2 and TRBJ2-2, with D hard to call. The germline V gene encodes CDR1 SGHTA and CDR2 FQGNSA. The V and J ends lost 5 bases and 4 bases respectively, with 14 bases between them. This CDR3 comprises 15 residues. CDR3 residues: CASSPRAGVTGELFF. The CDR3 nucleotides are TGTGCCAGCAGCCCTCGGGCAGGCGTCACCGGGGAGCTGTTTTTT.

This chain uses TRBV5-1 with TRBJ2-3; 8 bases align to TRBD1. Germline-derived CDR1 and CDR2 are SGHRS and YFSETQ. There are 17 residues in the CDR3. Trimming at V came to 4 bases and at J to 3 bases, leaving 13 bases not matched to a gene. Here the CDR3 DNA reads TGCGCCAGCAGCCCCCTGAGGAGTGGACAGGGTACAGATACGCAGTATTTT. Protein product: CASSPLRSGQGTDTQYF. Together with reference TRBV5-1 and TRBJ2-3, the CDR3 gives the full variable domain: KAGVTQTPRYLIKTRGQQVTLSCSPISGHRSVSWYQQTPGQGLQFLFEYFSETQRNKGNFPGRFSGRQFSNSRSEMNVSTLELGDSALYLCASSPLRSGQGTDTQYFGPGTRLTVL.

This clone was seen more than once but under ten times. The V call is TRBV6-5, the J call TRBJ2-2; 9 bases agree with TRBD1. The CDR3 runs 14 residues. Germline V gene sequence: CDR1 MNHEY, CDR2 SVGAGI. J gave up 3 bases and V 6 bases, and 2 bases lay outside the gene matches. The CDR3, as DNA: TGTGCCAGCAGCCGGACAGGGGACACCGGGGAGCTGTTTTTT. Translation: CASSRTGDTGELFF.

The CDR3 DNA is TGTGCCACCAGCAGAGGTACCTATTCAGGGGACAATCAGCCCCAGCATTTT. It encodes CATSRGTYSGDNQPQHF. This chain links TRBV15 with TRBJ1-5; tentatively, D is TRBD1 (6 bases). This CDR3 is 17 amino acids long. CDR1 is LNHNV and CDR2 is YYDKDF in the germline V gene (reference sequence). V lost 1 base, J lost 3 bases, and 16 bases lay in between.